This T cell receptor beta chain stems from a study of breast tumors, draining lymph nodes, adjacent tissues. General observations from the study: Compared with basal-like, luminal-like tumors shared significantly more repertoire with nontumor tissue. The data were judged consistent with most tumor T cells coming from lymph node and expanding in tumor.

One entry per CDR3 protein, called by TCRdb with MiXCR from the multiplex PCR reads. The sample has some 150,000 distinct CDR3 sequences; 20% to 25% are singletons. Samples came from axillary lymph nodes draining the breast cancer. Germline lookup yields CDR1 DFQATT and CDR2 SNEGSKA (reference sequence). The CDR3 covers 13 residues. J was trimmed by 10 bases and V by 6 bases; bases with no gene match: 7. This clonotype was seen many times. As yet, its antigen is unknown. What was sequenced was axillary lymph node tissue. The sequence came from a female donor with breast cancer. Some clones in this sample may be carry-over from other donors' samples. The V gene is TRBV20-1, the J gene TRBJ2-1; 12 nucleotides agree with TRBD2. As DNA, the CDR3 is TGCAGTGCGAGACTAGCGGGAGAAGGGGAGCAGTTCTTC. Its translation: CSARLAGEGEQFF.